The sequence of this T cell receptor beta chain was determined in a study of regulatory T cells in long-lasting Graves disease. Trimming cost V 2 bases and J 4 bases, with 0 bases left between them. This CDR3 is 12 amino acids long. CDR1 and CDR2 from the germline V gene are MNHGY and SVAAGI. The time point: newly diagnosed GD, antithyroid drugs for less than 3 months. PBMCs provided the RNA from which the TCR library was made. Libraries of TCR beta came from iRepertoire HTBI primers plus Arm-PCR of CDR3 regions. TCRdb analysed the multiplex PCR reads with MiXCR anew, one entry per CDR3 protein. The sample carries a few hundred thousand distinct CDR3 sequences, 18% recorded once. Regarding the study as a whole: The work looked only at peripheral blood and did not look at thyroid tissue.

Only a few counts were recorded for this clonotype. Its antigen is unknown. These sequences were also reported in another study, on T cells in Graves' hyperthyroidism and ophthalmopathy.

The chain couples TRBV6-9 to TRBJ2-6; D unclear. This receptor was identified in a woman aged 25 to 39 with Graves disease. This material consisted of peripheral blood mononuclear cells (PBMCs), taken at new diagnosis, from a patient treated with antithyroid drugs. This chain's CDR3 is CASSYGANVLTF. The CDR3 DNA follows: TGTGCCAGCAGTTATGGGGCCAACGTCCTGACTTTC.